This T cell receptor beta chain was observed in a study of response to subunit inactivated influenza vaccine listed by TCRdb under 2018. Broadly, across the study: Deep quantitative T cell receptor repertoire profiling was used in the study to track responses to a trivalent subunit inactivated influenza vaccine. Findings and caveats that apply to the study as a whole: The authors suggested that each seasonal influenza vaccination may recruit only a limited number of new T cells.

The CDR3 runs 13 residues from the cysteine to the phenylalanine. The DNA shown is the 39-base CDR3, in frame from base 1. V sheds 4 bases and J sheds 6 bases, leaving 10 bases between their ends. The library relied on RT-PCR. The instrument was an Illumina HiSeq 2500. TCRdb itself trimmed the public reads at Q25 with fastp, ran MiXCR and retained productive beta chains. Entries are consolidated by CDR3 protein sequence, retaining the most common genes and DNA. In this sample the table shows 700,000 to 800,000 distinct CDR3 sequences, around a sixth of which occur a single time. Jointly, the top ten make up about 11% of the sample. The sample holds a few counts of this clonotype. Its antigen is unknown. Base quality data are lacking; no much larger clone is found one base away.

Recombination joined TRBV12-3 or TRBV12-4 with TRBJ2-1; the D element might be TRBD1 or TRBD2, as each aligns at 5 bases. Specimen: PBMCs from blood, collected 4 to 6 days after vaccination. This TCR was recovered from a man aged 45 to 65 who received an inactivated influenza vaccine. Donor details come from another sample of the same person, matched by shared clones. The CDR3 corresponds to CASSSRDPNEQFF. The nucleotide sequence reads TGTGCCAGCAGTTCCCGGGACCCCAATGAGCAGTTCTTC.